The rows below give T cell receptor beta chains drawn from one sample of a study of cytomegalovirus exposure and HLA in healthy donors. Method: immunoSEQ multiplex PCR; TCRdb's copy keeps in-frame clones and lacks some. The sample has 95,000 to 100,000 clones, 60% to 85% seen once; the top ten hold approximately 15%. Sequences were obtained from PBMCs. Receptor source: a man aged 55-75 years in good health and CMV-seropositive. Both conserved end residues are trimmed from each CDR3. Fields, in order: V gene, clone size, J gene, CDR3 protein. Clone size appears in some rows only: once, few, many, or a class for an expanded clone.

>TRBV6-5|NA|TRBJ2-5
ASSQGVAADQY
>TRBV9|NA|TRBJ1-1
APRTVGYRNTEAF
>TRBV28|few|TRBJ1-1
ASSYRDRVWNTEAF
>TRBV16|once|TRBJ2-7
ASSRGQGLS
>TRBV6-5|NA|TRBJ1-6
ASSYETAFNSPLH
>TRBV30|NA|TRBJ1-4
AWMDRGTATNEKLF
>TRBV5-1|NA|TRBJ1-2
ASSLWGQGLLIWGYT
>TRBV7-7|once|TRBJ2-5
ASSLGTSGVETQY
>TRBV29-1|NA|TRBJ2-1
SVERGRGEQF
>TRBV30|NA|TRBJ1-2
AWLRDKGHYGYT
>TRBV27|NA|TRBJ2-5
ASSFSGTSSPTGKTQY
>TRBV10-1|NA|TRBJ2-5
ASSPLPGLADKETQY
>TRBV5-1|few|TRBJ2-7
ASSLVPGSYEQY
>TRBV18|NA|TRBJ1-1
ASSPIEGPQGTEAF
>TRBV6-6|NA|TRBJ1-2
ASSYSTGADGYT
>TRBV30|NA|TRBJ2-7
AWRTIGGGYEQY
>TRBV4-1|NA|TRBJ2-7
ASSQDLSGEGYEQY
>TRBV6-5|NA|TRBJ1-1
ASSYSGGGNTEAF
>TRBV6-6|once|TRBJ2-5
ASSGQGARETQY
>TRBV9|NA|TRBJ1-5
ASSAGTGGYSNQPQH
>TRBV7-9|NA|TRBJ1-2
ASSLRGMAGSHGYT
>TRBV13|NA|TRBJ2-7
ASSPPKAGLSYEQY
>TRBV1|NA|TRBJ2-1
TSSQEMGGLFNEQF
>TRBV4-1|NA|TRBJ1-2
ASSQDGILGQNYGYT
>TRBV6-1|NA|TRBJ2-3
ASKVIAGATDTQY
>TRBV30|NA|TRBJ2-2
AWSARVLGTGELF
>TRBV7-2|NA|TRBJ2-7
ASSLGSFYEQY
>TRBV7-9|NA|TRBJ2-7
ASSLRTGMSSYEQY
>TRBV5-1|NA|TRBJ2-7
ASSTSMGGREQY
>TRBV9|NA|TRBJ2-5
ASSAGQGWTETQY
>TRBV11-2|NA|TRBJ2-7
ASSTDRFHEQY
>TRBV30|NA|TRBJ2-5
AWSVSGLAGGEAQY
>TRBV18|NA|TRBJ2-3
ASSPRTVSTDTQY
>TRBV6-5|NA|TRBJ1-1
ASSVSTGYTEAF
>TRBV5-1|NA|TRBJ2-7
ASSLLGAGGSYEQY
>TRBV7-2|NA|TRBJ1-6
ASSLARTARGPLH
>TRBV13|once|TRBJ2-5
ASSLAGGGETQY
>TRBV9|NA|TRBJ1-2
ASRDSGAGGYT
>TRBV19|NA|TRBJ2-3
ASSSLAGGLAGQY
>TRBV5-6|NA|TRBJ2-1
ASSLDRGQGEQF